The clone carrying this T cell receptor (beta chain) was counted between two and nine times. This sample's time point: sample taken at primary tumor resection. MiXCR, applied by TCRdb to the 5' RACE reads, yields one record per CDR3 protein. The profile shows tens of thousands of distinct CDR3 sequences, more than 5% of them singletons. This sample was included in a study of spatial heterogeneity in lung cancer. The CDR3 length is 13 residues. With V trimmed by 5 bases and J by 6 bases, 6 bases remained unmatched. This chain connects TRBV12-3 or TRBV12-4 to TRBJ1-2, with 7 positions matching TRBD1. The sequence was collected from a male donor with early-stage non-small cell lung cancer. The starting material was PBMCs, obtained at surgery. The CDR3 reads CASSPRGGDGYTF. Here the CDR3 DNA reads TGTGCCAGCAGTCCCAGGGGGGGTGATGGCTACACCTTC.